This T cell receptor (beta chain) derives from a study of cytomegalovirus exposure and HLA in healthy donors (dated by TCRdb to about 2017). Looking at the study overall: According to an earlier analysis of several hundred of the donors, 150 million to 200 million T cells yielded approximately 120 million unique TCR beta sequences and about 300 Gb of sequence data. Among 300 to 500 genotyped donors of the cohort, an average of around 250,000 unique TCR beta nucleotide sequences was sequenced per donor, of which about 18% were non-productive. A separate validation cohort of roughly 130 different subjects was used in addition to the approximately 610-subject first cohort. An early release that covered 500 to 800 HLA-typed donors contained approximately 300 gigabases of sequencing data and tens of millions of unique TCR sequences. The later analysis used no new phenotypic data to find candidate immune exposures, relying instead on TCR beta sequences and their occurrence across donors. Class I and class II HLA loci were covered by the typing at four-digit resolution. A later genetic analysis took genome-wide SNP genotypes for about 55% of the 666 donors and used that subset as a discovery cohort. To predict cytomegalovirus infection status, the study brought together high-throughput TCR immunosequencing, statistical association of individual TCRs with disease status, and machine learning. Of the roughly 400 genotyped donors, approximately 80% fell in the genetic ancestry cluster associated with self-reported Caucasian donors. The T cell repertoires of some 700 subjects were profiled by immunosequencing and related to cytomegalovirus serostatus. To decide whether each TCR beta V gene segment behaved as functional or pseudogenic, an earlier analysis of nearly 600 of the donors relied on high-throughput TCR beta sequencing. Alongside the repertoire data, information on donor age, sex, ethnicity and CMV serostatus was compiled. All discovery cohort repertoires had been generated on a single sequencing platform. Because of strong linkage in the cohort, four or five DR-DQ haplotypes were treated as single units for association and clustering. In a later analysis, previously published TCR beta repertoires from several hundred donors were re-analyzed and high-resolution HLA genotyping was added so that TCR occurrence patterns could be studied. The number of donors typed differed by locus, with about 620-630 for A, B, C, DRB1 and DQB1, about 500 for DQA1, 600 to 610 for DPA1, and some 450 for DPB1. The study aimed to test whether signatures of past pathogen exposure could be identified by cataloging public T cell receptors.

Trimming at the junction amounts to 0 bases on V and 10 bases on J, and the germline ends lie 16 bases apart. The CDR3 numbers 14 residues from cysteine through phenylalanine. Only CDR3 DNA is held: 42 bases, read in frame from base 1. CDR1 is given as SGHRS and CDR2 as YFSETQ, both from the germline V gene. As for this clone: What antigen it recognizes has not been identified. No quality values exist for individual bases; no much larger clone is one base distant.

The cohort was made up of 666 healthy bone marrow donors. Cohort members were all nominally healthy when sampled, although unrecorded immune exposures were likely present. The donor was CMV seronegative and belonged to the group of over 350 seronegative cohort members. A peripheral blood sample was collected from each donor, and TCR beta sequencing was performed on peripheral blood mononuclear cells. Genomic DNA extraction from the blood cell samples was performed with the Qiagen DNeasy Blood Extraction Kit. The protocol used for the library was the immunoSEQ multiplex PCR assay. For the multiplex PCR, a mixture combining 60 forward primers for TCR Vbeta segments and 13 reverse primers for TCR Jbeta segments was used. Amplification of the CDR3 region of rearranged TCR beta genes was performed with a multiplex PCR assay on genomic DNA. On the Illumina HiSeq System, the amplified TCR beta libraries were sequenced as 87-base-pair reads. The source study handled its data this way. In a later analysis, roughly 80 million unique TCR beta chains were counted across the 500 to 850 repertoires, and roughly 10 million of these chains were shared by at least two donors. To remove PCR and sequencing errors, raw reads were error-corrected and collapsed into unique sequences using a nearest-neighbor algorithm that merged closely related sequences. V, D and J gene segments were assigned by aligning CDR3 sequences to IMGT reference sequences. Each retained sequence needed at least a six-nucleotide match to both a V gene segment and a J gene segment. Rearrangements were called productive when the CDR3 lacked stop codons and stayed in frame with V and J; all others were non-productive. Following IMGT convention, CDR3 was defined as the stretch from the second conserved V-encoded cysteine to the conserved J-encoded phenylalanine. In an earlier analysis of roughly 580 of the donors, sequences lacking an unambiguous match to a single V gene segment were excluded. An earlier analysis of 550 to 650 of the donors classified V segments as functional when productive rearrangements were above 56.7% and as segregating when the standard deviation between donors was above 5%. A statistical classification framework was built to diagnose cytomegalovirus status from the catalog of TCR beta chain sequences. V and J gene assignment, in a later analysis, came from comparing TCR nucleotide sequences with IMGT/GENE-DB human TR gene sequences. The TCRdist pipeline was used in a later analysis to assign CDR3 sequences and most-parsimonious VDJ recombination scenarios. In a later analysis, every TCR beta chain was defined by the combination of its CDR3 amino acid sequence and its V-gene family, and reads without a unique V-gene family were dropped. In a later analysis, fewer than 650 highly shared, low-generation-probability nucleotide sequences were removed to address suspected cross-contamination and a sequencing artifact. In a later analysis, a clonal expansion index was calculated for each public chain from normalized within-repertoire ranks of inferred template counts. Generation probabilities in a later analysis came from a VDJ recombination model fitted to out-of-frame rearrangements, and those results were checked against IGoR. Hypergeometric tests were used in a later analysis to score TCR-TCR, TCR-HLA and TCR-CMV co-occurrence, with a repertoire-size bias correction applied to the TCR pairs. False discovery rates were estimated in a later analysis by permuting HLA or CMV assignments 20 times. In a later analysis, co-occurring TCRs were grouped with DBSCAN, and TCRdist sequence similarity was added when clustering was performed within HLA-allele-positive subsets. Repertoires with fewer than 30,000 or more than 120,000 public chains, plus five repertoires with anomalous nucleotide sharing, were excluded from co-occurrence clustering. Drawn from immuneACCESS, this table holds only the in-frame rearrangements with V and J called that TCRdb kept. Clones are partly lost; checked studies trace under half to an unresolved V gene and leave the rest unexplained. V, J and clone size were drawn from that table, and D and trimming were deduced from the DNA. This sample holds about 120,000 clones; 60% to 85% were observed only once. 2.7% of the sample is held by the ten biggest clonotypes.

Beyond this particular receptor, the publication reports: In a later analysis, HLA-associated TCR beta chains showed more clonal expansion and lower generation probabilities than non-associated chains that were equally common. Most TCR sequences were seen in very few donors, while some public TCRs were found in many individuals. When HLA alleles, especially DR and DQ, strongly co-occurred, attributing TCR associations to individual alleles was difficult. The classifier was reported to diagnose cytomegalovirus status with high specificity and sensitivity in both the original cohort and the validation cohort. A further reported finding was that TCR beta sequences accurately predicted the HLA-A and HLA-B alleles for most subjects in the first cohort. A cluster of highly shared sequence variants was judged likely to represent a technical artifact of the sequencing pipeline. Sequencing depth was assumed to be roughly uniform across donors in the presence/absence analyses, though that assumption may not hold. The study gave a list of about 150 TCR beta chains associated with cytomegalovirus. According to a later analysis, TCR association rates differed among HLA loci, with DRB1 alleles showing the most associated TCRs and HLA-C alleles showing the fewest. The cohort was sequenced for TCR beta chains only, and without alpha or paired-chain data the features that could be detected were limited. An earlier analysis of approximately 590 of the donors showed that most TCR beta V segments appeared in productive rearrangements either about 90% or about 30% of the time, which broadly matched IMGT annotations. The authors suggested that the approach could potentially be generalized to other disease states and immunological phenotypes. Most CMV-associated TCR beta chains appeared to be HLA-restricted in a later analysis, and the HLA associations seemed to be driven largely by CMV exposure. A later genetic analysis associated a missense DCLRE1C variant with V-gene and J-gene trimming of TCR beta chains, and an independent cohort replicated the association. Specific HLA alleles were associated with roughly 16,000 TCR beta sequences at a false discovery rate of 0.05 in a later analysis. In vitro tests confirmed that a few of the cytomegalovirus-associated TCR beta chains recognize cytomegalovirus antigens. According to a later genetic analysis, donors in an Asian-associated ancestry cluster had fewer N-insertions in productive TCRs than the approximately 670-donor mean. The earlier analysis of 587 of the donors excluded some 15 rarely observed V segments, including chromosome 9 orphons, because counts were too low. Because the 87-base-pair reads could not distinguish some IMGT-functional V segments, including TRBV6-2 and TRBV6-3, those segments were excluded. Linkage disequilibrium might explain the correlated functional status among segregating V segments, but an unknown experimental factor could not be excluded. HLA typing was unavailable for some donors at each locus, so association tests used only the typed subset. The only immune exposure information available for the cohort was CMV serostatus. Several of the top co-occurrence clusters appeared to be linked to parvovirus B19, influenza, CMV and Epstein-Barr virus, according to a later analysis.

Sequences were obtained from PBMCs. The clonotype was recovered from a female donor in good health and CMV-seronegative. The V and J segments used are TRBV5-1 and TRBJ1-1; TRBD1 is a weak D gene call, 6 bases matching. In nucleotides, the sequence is TGCGCCAGCAGCTTGGTCGAGGGGGGGAAAGGAGCTTTCTTT. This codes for CASSLVEGGKGAFF.